Following are 25 T cell receptor beta chains from one sample sequenced in a study of Tregs in tolerant kidney transplant recipients. Libraries were prepared by immunoSEQ multiplex PCR; TCRdb keeps only in-frame clonotypes and omits some of them. The sample yields 110,000 or so clones, roughly 92% seen once. The material sequenced was CD4+ T cells from blood. Every receptor here comes from a human donor in good health.

The rearrangement links TRBV9 to TRBJ2-6, with TRBD2 identical over 13 bases. Per germline, CDR1 SGDLS and CDR2 YYNGEE. V trimming: 3 bases; J trimming: 0 bases; junction bases outside the gene matches: 6. The CDR3 spans 19 residues. Here the CDR3 DNA reads TGTGCCAGCAGCGAACCCCGACTAGCGGGGGGCTCTGGGGCCAACGTCCTGACTTTC. It specifies CASSEPRLAGGSGANVLTF.

CDR3 in amino acids: CASSIDLAPWGEKLFF. CDR3 sequence (DNA): TGTGCCAGTAGTATAGATCTGGCACCCTGGGGTGAAAAACTGTTTTTT. The J gene is TRBJ1-4, the V gene TRBV19; D gene unclear. This CDR3 comprises 16 residues. Per the germline V gene, CDR1 is LNHDA and CDR2 is SQIVND (reference sequence). V dropped 0 bases and J dropped 7 bases, with 15 bases sitting between them.

This sequence joins TRBV29-1 and TRBJ2-5, with 8 bases fitting TRBD2. The ends lost 2 bases at V and 5 bases at J; junction bases unmatched: 13. Per germline, CDR1 SQVTM and CDR2 ANQGSEA. This CDR3 has 16 residues. The CDR3 bases are TGCAGCGTTGAAAACGCCGGGGGGGCCCTTGAGGAGACCCAGTACTTC. This encodes CSVENAGGALEETQYF.

The rearrangement links TRBV6-1 to TRBJ1-5, with TRBD1 matching 8 bases. The V and J ends lost 4 bases and 3 bases, in that order; junction bases with no gene match: 2. This CDR3 is 14 amino acids long. Germline V gene lookup returns CDR1 MNHNS and CDR2 SASEGT. CDR3: CASSGTGNNQPQHF. The DNA of the CDR3 is TGTGCCAGCAGTGGGACAGGGAACAATCAGCCCCAGCATTTT.

J is TRBJ1-1 and V is TRBV19, with 7 bases identical to TRBD1. Germline loops: CDR1 LNHDA, CDR2 SQIVND (reference sequence). The CDR3 is made up of 16 amino acids. V shed 5 bases, J shed 4 bases, and the junction held 13 bases outside the gene matches. The CDR3 DNA reads as TGTGCCAGTAGTCCAAGGGACAGCCTCATTGGCACTGAAGCTTTCTTT. Translating gives CASSPRDSLIGTEAFF.

This clone has a handful of counts. The V and J genes are TRBV5-1 and TRBJ2-7, with D unclear. Looked up from germline, CDR1 is SGHRS and CDR2 is YFSETQ. Deletions cut 2 bases from V and 9 bases from J, with 21 bases between. The CDR3 totals 15 residues. Here the CDR3 DNA reads TGCGCCAGCAGCTTACGCGCAAGAGGCGATGGTGGGCAGTACTTC. This codes for CASSLRARGDGGQYF.

This chain connects TRBV6-5 to TRBJ1-3; perhaps TRBD1 as D (6 bases). The germline V gene encodes CDR1 MNHEY and CDR2 SVGAGI. V lost 5 bases and J lost 4, with 15 bases in between. The CDR3 has 15 residues. DNA of the CDR3: TGTGCCAGCAGTCTGGACAGTTCAGCGGGAAACACCATATATTTT. Its protein product is CASSLDSSAGNTIYF.

The chain is built from TRBV4-2 and TRBJ1-2; D is undetermined. The CDR3 contains 13 residues. Germline V CDR1 and CDR2: LGHNA, YNFKEQ. V gave up 5 bases and J gave up 2 bases, with 9 bases separating them. The CDR3 sequence: CASSYDNNYGYTF. The CDR3 coding sequence is TGTGCCAGCAGCTACGACAACAACTATGGCTACACCTTC.

This rearrangement joins TRBV29-1 to TRBJ2-6, with 7 bases identical to TRBD1. CDR1 is SQVTM, CDR2 ANQGSEA, per germline. This CDR3 is 14 amino acids long. Losses at the gene ends were 4 bases for V and 2 bases for J; bases not matched to a gene: 2. Written as DNA, the CDR3 is TGCAGCGTTGTCCAGGGGGCTGGGGCCAACGTCCTGACTTTC. Translating it yields CSVVQGAGANVLTF.

The chain uses TRBV7-9 and TRBJ2-1; 8 nucleotides line up with TRBD1. Looked up from germline, CDR1 is SEHNR and CDR2 is FQNEAQ (reference sequence). This CDR3 contains 15 residues. Germline trimming cut 2 bases from V and 7 bases from J; bases unmatched to any gene: 7. Here the CDR3 reads CASSLPDRAGNEQFF. The CDR3 nucleotides are TGTGCCAGCAGCTTACCGGACAGGGCGGGGAATGAGCAGTTCTTC.

The chain links TRBV19 to TRBJ2-2; maybe TRBD1 (6 bases). The CDR3 covers 13 residues. Germline CDR1 and CDR2: LNHDA and SQIVND (reference sequence). V lost 4 bases and J 5 bases, leaving 8 bases between the germline ends. CDR3 nucleotides: TGTGCCAGTAGTACTCAGGGGACCGGGGAGCTGTTTTTT. Its protein is CASSTQGTGELFF.

This chain connects TRBV2 to TRBJ2-5, with D uncertain. V was pared by 3 bases and J by 4 bases, with 6 bases between. The germline V gene encodes CDR1 SNHLY and CDR2 FYNNEI. CDR3 length: 12 amino acids. This CDR3 reads CASSDEVETQYF. CDR3 DNA sequence: TGTGCCAGCAGTGATGAGGTAGAGACCCAGTACTTC.

The rearrangement joins TRBV29-1 to TRBJ1-4, with 8 bases aligning to TRBD1. V was clipped by 6 bases and J by 5 bases; unmatched bases: 17. Looked up from germline, CDR1 is SQVTM and CDR2 is ANQGSEA. The CDR3 length is 17 residues. CDR3 in DNA: TGCAGCGTGGGAGGACAGGGAGAGATCCCAGCAAATGAAAAACTGTTTTTT. This sequence encodes CSVGGQGEIPANEKLFF.

The chain combines TRBV5-1 with TRBJ2-2; 9 bases align to TRBD1. This CDR3 is 14 amino acids long. Germline assignment: CDR1 SGHRS and CDR2 YFSETQ. With V trimmed by 4 bases and J by 6 bases, 4 bases remained unmatched. The CDR3 DNA reads as TGCGCCAGCAGCCCACAGGGGGCTGCCGGGGAGCTGTTTTTT. It yields the protein CASSPQGAAGELFF.

V usage is TRBV11-2 and J usage is TRBJ2-1, with 11 nucleotides matching TRBD2. CDR1 and CDR2 from the germline V gene are SGHAT and FQNNGV. CDR3 length: 15 amino acids. The V segment lost 5 bases and the J segment 5 bases; nucleotides outside the gene matches: 5. The CDR3 nucleotides are TGTGCCAGCAGCGTCACTAGCGGGGGTCACAATGAGCAGTTCTTC. Translated, it gives CASSVTSGGHNEQFF.

V usage is TRBV29-1 and J usage is TRBJ2-2; 9 bases match TRBD1. This CDR3 region has 14 residues. Germline CDR1 is SQVTM and CDR2 is ANQGSEA. V was clipped by 6 bases and J by 3 bases; unmatched bases: 5. In DNA form, the CDR3 reads TGCAGCGTGACGCGGACAGGGGACACCGGGGAGCTGTTTTTT. Translating it yields CSVTRTGDTGELFF.

The chain has TRBV5-1 and TRBJ1-1; D might be TRBD1 (5 bases). The CDR3 loop spans 16 amino acids. Germline V gene data show CDR1 as SGHRS and CDR2 as YFSETQ. V gave up 6 bases and J gave up 0 bases, with 18 bases separating them. In nucleotides, the CDR3 is TGCGCCAGCATAGCCTCGGGCGGGGGGTTGAACACTGAAGCTTTCTTT. This codes for CASIASGGGLNTEAFF.

The rearrangement uses TRBV7-2 and TRBJ2-5; 10 bases are shared with TRBD2. V gave up 5 bases and J gave up 6 bases; unmatched junction bases: 15. The CDR3 extends over 17 amino acids. Germline V CDR1 and CDR2: SGHTA, FQGNSA. The CDR3 loop is CASSSGGAGTSVQTQYF. DNA for the CDR3: TGTGCCAGCAGCAGCGGGGGGGCGGGTACTTCCGTGCAGACCCAGTACTTC.

The chain joins TRBV29-1 to TRBJ2-7; 10 bases are shared with TRBD2. This CDR3 has 15 residues. Per the germline V gene, CDR1 is SQVTM and CDR2 is ANQGSEA. With 6 bases clipped from V and 6 bases from J, the junction kept 14 bases outside the gene matches. In nucleotides, the CDR3 is TGCAGCGTGGGGGGTCCTCGAGCGGGAGGGCCCGAGCAGTACTTC. This codes for CSVGGPRAGGPEQYF.

The genes are TRBV25-1 and TRBJ1-2, with 10 bases that match TRBD1. Germline V gives CDR1 MGHDK, CDR2 SYGVNS. This CDR3 is 12 amino acids long. The junction had 3 bases not matched to a gene; V was cut back by 7 bases and J by 7 bases. CDR3 region: CASNRDRGGYTF. DNA for the CDR3: TGTGCCAGCAATCGGGACAGGGGTGGCTACACCTTC.

The V and J genes are TRBV9 and TRBJ2-3; 7 bases agree with TRBD1. This CDR3 contains 15 residues. The germline gives CDR1 SGDLS, CDR2 YYNGEE. After removal of 7 bases from V and 5 bases from J, the junction contained 13 bases not matched to a gene. In nucleotides, the CDR3 is TGTGCCAGCTCACGGACAGGCGCTATGGGAGATACGCAGTATTTT. It encodes CASSRTGAMGDTQYF.

The chain uses TRBV5-5 and TRBJ1-2; TRBD1 matches 7 bases. Trimming removed 4 bases from V and 3 bases from J; junction bases left unmatched: 3. The CDR3 has 13 residues. CDR1 SGHKS and CDR2 YYEKEE come from the germline V gene (reference sequence). CDR3 amino acids: CASSPDRDYGYTF. The CDR3 DNA sequence: TGTGCCAGCAGCCCCGACAGGGACTATGGCTACACCTTC.

CDR3 DNA sequence: TGTGCCAGCAGCCAAGTCCCCACGGCAGGGGTGGGTCAGAACATTCAGTACTTC. Translation gives CASSQVPTAGVGQNIQYF. The V gene is TRBV4-2, the J gene TRBJ2-4, with TRBD1 as a possible D gene (6 bases). V gave up 1 base and J gave up 7 bases, with 23 bases separating them. Germline loops: CDR1 LGHNA, CDR2 YNFKEQ. The CDR3 extends over 18 amino acids.

In this sample, this clone turned up many times. The chain recombines TRBV6-5 with TRBJ2-7; D is ambiguous. The CDR3 spans 13 residues. CDR1 and CDR2 from the germline V gene are MNHEY and SVGAGI. The ends were cut back, 5 bases at V and 3 bases at J, with 11 bases in the middle. CDR3 in DNA: TGTGCCAGCAGTGTCGGCCGCGTCTACGAGCAGTACTTC. Encoded protein: CASSVGRVYEQYF.

The rearrangement links TRBV5-1 to TRBJ2-3; 9 positions agree with TRBD2. CDR3 length: 13 amino acids. The V and J ends lost 6 bases and 4 bases, in that order; junction bases with no gene match: 3. In germline, CDR1 is SGHRS, CDR2 YFSETQ. CDR3 bases: TGCGCCAGCATGCTAGCGGGGTCAGATACGCAGTATTTT. Its translation is CASMLAGSDTQYF. Variable domain in full (rest from reference TRBV5-1 and TRBJ2-3): KAGVTQTPRYLIKTRGQQVTLSCSPISGHRSVSWYQQTPGQGLQFLFEYFSETQRNKGNFPGRFSGRQFSNSRSEMNVSTLELGDSALYLCASMLAGSDTQYFGPGTRLTVL.